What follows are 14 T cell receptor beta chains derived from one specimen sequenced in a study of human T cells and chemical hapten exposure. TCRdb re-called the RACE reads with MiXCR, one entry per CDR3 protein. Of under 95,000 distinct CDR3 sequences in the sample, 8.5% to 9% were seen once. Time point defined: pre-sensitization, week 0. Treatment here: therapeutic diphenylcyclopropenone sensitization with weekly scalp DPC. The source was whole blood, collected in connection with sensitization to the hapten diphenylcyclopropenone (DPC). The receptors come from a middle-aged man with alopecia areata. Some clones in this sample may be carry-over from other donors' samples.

CDR3 DNA: TGTGCCAGTAGTATAGGACTAGCGGGATTCGGGTCCTACAATGAGCAGTTCTTC. Its protein is CASSIGLAGFGSYNEQFF. The chain combines TRBV19 with TRBJ2-1; 11 nucleotides line up with TRBD2. The CDR3 covers 18 residues. Trimming removed 1 base from V and 1 base from J; junction bases left unmatched: 6. Germline V gives CDR1 LNHDA, CDR2 SQIVND (reference sequence).

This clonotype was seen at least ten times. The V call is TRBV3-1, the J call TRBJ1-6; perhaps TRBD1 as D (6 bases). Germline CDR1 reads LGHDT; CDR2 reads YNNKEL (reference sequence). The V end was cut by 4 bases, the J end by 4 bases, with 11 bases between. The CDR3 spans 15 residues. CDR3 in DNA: TGTGCCAGCAGCCTAGAGGGGACATATAATTCACCCCTCCACTTT. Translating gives CASSLEGTYNSPLHF.

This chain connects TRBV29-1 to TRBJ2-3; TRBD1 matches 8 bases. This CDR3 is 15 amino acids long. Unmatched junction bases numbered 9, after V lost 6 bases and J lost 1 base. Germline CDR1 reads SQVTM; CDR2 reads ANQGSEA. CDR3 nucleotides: TGCAGCGTGTCTGTTGGGGGACAGGGCACAGATACGCAGTATTTT. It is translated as CSVSVGGQGTDTQYF.

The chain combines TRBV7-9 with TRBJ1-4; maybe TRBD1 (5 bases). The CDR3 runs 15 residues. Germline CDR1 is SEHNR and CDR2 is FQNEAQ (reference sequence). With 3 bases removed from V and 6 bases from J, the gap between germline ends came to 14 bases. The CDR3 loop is CASSFDSGRDEKLFF. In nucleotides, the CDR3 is TGTGCCAGCAGCTTCGACTCAGGGCGTGATGAAAAACTGTTTTTT.

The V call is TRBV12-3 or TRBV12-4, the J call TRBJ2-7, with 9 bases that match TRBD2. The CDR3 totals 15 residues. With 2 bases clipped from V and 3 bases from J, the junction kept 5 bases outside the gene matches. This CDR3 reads CASSLRSSGNYEQYF. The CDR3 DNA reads TGTGCCAGCAGTTTACGTTCTAGCGGGAACTACGAGCAGTACTTC.

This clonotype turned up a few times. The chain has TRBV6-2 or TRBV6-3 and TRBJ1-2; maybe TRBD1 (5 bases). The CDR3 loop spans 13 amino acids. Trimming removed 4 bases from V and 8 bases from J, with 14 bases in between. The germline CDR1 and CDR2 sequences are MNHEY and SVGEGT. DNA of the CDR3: TGTGCCAGCAGTTTCCAGTGGGGACGCGGCTACACCTTC. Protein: CASSFQWGRGYTF.

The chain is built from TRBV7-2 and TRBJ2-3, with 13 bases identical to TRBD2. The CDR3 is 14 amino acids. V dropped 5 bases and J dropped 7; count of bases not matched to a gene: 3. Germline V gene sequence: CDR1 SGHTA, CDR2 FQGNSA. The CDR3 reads CASSTGLAGHTQYF. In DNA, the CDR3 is TGTGCCAGCAGCACGGGACTAGCGGGACATACGCAGTATTTT.

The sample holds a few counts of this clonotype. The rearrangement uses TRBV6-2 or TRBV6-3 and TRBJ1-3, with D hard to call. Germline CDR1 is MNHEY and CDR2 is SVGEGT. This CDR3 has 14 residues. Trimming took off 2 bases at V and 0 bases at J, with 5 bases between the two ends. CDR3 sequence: CASSYEDSGNTIYF. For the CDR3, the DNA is TGTGCCAGCAGTTACGAGGACTCTGGAAACACCATATATTTT.

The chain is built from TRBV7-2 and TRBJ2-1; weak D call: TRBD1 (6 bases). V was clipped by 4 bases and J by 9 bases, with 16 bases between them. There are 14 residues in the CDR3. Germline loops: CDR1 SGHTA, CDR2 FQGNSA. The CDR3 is CTSSSVGTTGEQFF. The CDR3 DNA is TGTACCAGCAGCTCGGTCGGGACAACCGGTGAGCAGTTCTTC.

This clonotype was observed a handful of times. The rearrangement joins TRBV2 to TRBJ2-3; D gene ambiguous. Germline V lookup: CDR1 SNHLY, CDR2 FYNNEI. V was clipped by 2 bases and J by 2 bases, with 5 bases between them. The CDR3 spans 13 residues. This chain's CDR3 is CASSERPTDTQYF. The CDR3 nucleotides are TGTGCCAGCAGTGAACGCCCCACAGATACGCAGTATTTT.

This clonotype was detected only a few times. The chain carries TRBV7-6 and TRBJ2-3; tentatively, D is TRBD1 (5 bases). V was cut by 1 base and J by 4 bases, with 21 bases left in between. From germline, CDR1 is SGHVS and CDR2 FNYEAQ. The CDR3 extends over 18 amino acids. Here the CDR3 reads CASSLEGATVIPPDTQYF. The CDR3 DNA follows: TGTGCCAGCAGCTTAGAAGGAGCGACAGTAATCCCCCCAGATACGCAGTATTTT.

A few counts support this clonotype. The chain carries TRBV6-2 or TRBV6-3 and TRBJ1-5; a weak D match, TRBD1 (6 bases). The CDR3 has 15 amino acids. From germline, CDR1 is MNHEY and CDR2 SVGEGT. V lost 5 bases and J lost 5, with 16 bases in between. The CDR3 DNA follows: TGTGCCAGCAGTCAACCTACAGGGACGGATCAGCCCCAGCATTTT. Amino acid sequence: CASSQPTGTDQPQHF.

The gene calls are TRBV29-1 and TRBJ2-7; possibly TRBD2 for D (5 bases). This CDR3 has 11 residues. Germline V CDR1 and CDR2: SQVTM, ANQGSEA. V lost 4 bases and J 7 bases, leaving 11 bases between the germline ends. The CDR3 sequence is CSVGSPGEQYF. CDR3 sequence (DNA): TGCAGCGTTGGGTCCCCGGGGGAGCAGTACTTC.

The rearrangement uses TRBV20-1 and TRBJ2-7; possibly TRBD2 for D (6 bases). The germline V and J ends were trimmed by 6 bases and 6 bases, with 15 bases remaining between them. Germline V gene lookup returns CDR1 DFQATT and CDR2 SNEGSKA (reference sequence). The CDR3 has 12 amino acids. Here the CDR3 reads CSAQTGGAEQYF. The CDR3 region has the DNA TGCAGTGCCCAGACCGGCGGGGCCGAGCAGTACTTC.